This TCR beta chain was observed in a study of identical twins. In germline, CDR1 is MNHEY, CDR2 SVGAGI. Trimming removed 3 bases from V and 2 bases from J, with 11 bases in between. The CDR3 is 14 amino acids. The study, taken as a whole, reports: The study drew conclusions from cross-sectional statistical analysis, not from following the same donors.

TCRdb reprocessed the 5' RACE reads with MiXCR, giving one entry per CDR3 protein. The sample shows 200,000 to 250,000 distinct CDR3 sequences, 6.5% of them seen only once. On this clonotype itself: Its antigen is unidentified.

These data also formed part of another study, on T cells expressing NK-cell markers.

V is TRBV6-5 and J is TRBJ2-7, with a tentative D call TRBD1 (6 bases). The clonotype was recovered from a woman between 18 and 29 years old in good health. Sequencing input: CD8+ T cells sorted from blood. The CDR3 is CASSYRQGTYEQYF. CDR3 bases: TGTGCCAGCAGTTATAGGCAGGGGACCTACGAGCAGTACTTC.